These 22 T cell receptor beta chains were all obtained from the same sample, sequenced in a study of a mutant IDH1 vaccine in newly diagnosed glioma. The time point is: week 11, during vaccination. Vaccine doses each comprised 300 ug of mutant IDH1 20-mer peptide, with topical imiquimod. Clones were sequenced by immunoSEQ multiplex PCR, and TCRdb holds only the in-frame ones, with some missing. Counted here are around 120,000 clones, around 77% occurring once; the ten biggest clones make up 5.5%. These receptors' targets are unknown. Material: PBMCs, obtained from a glioma patient whose treatment included an IDH1 peptide vaccine. These receptors came from a man aged 35-49 years with glioma.

This clone has only a few counts. V gene TRBV7-2 combines with J gene TRBJ1-2; D may be TRBD1 (6 bases). Germline-derived CDR1 and CDR2 are SGHTA and FQGNSA. Trimming pared 0 bases from V and 6 bases from J, leaving 8 bases between. The CDR3 covers 13 residues. The CDR3 region has the DNA TGTGCCAGCAGCTTAGCCCGACAGGATGGCTACACCTTC. This codes for CASSLARQDGYTF.

CDR3 sequence reads: CASRLGGTDTQYF. The CDR3 DNA follows: TGTGCCAGCAGACTGGGTGGCACAGATACGCAGTATTTT. The chain joins TRBV6-5 to TRBJ2-3; no definite D call. Germline V gives CDR1 MNHEY, CDR2 SVGAGI. Deletions cut 6 bases from V and 1 base from J, with 8 bases between. The CDR3 runs to 13 residues.

Notes on this clone: An end of the junction differs from the germline gene, which may be a read error. The genes are TRBV7-7 and TRBJ2-1, with TRBD2 identical over 14 bases. The CDR3 consists of 15 residues. Germline V CDR1 and CDR2: SSHAT, FNYEAQ (reference sequence). The CDR3 is CASSPTSGRDSEQFF. CDR3 bases: TGTGCTAGCAGCCCGACTAGCGGGAGGGATAGTGAGCAGTTCTTC.

The chain employs TRBV5-5 and TRBJ1-1; no clear D. Germline V CDR1 and CDR2: SGHKS, YYEKEE (reference sequence). This CDR3 region has 14 residues. V gave up 2 bases and J gave up 2 bases, with 10 bases separating them. The CDR3 DNA sequence: TGTGCCAGCAGCTTTCTTGGTTTCAACACTGAAGCTTTCTTT. It specifies CASSFLGFNTEAFF.

The V and J genes are TRBV2 and TRBJ1-4; 12 bases are a match to TRBD1. In germline, CDR1 is SNHLY, CDR2 FYNNEI. The CDR3 loop spans 14 amino acids. V shed 6 bases, J shed 7 bases, and the junction held 3 bases outside the gene matches. As DNA, the CDR3 is TGTGCCAGCAGGGGACAGGGGGCACGTGAAAAACTGTTTTTT. Translating gives CASRGQGAREKLFF.

In this sample, this clone turned up a few times. The rearrangement links TRBV7-2 to TRBJ2-2; D tentatively reads TRBD1 or TRBD2 (6 bases each). The CDR3 is 16 amino acids. V lost 5 bases and J 1 base, leaving 14 bases between the germline ends. Germline CDR1 and CDR2: SGHTA and FQGNSA. CDR3: CASSPKGGRNTGELFF. The DNA for the CDR3 is TGTGCCAGCAGCCCCAAGGGGGGTAGGAACACCGGGGAGCTGTTTTTT.

The chain recombines TRBV4-2 with TRBJ2-7; a possible D gene is TRBD2 (6 bases). Between the trimmed V and J ends, which lost 3 bases and 5 bases, there was a span of 14 bases. The germline V gene encodes CDR1 LGHNA and CDR2 YNFKEQ. The CDR3 covers 14 residues. This CDR3 is CASSQTLARDEQYF. Here the CDR3 DNA reads TGTGCCAGCAGCCAGACCCTAGCGCGGGACGAGCAGTACTTC.

The J gene is TRBJ2-1, the V gene TRBV19; 8 bases map to TRBD2. Germline-derived CDR1 and CDR2 are LNHDA and SQIVND (reference sequence). The V segment lost 0 bases and the J segment 10 bases; nucleotides outside the gene matches: 5. This CDR3 has 14 amino acids. DNA of the CDR3: TGTGCCAGTAGTATAGAGACTAGCGACCAAGAGCAGTTCTTC. This sequence encodes CASSIETSDQEQFF.

The chain links TRBV5-6 to TRBJ2-6, with D unresolved. The V end lost 0 bases, the J end lost 0 bases, and 7 bases lay between the germline ends. Per germline, CDR1 SGHDT and CDR2 YYEEEE. The CDR3 is 16 residues long. The CDR3 DNA sequence: TGTGCCAGCAGCTTGGAGCTAACCTCTGGGGCCAACGTCCTGACTTTC. Its translation: CASSLELTSGANVLTF.

This rearrangement joins TRBV6-1 to TRBJ2-1; perhaps TRBD1 as D (5 bases). Germline CDR1 reads MNHNS; CDR2 reads SASEGT. The CDR3 spans 15 residues. Trimming cost V 0 bases and J 7 bases, with 13 bases left between them. The DNA for the CDR3 is TGTGCCAGCAGTGAAGCGCCAGGGTTCGGGAATGAGCAGTTCTTC. Amino acid sequence: CASSEAPGFGNEQFF.

On this clone: Other DNA sequences in this sample translate to the same CDR3. The rearrangement joins TRBV4-3 to TRBJ2-3; possible D gene TRBD2, 7 bases. Germline V CDR1 and CDR2: LGHNA, YSLEER. This CDR3 is built from 17 residues. Between the trimmed V and J ends, which lost 1 base and 4 bases, there was a span of 18 bases. As DNA, the CDR3 is TGCGCCAGCAGCCAAGCGGCCCTGGCGGGGGCTCCAGATACGCAGTATTTT. Translated, it gives CASSQAALAGAPDTQYF.

The rearrangement uses TRBV5-5 and TRBJ2-7; a weak D match, TRBD1 (5 bases). Germline assignment: CDR1 SGHKS and CDR2 YYEKEE (reference sequence). The CDR3 loop spans 13 amino acids. V lost 4 bases to trimming and J lost 0 bases, with 8 bases between them. The CDR3 DNA reads TGTGCCAGCAGCCGACAGCGCTCCTACGAGCAGTACTTC. Amino acid sequence: CASSRQRSYEQYF.

CDR3 sequence (DNA): TGTGCCAGCGTACGCTCTGGGGCCAACGTCCTGACTTTC. It is translated as CASVRSGANVLTF. The genes are TRBV2 and TRBJ2-6; D gene uncertain. This CDR3 comprises 13 residues. The germline V and J ends were trimmed by 8 bases and 0 bases, with 5 bases remaining between them. Germline V gene sequence: CDR1 SNHLY, CDR2 FYNNEI.

V gene TRBV7-8 combines with J gene TRBJ1-2; D unresolved. The CDR3 spans 15 residues. V dropped 3 bases and J dropped 2 bases, with 13 bases sitting between them. CDR1 SGHVS and CDR2 FQNEAQ come from the germline V gene. CDR3 sequence (DNA): TGTGCCAGCAGCTTTCTTCGGATTGTAAACTATGGCTACACCTTC. Translation: CASSFLRIVNYGYTF. Variable domain in full (rest from reference TRBV7-8 and TRBJ1-2): GAGVSQSPRYKVAKRGQDVALRCDPISGHVSLFWYQQALGQGPEFLTYFQNEAQLDKSGLPSDRFFAERPEGSVSTLKIQRTQQEDSAVYLCASSFLRIVNYGYTFGSGTRLTVV.

V and J are TRBV5-4 and TRBJ2-7; 7 nucleotides match TRBD1. The CDR3 runs 15 residues. Germline V lookup: CDR1 SGHNT, CDR2 YYREEE (reference sequence). V was clipped by 2 bases and J by 2 bases; unmatched bases: 7. The CDR3 nucleotides are TGTGCCAGCAGCTTACCGGGACAGAGGACCTACGAGCAGTACTTC. Amino acid sequence: CASSLPGQRTYEQYF.

The chain joins TRBV19 to TRBJ2-4; no reliable D call. Germline-derived CDR1 and CDR2 are LNHDA and SQIVND (reference sequence). Trimming took 7 bases from V and 0 from J, leaving 10 bases between them. CDR3 length: 14 amino acids. The CDR3 DNA is TGTGCCAGTAATAACATCTTAGCCAAAAACATTCAGTACTTC. Its protein is CASNNILAKNIQYF.

This clone is a singleton in its sample. The chain uses TRBV6-4 and TRBJ1-2, with 8 bases that match TRBD1. Germline values: CDR1 MRHNA, CDR2 SNTAGT. The junction had 10 bases not matched to a gene; V was cut back by 6 bases and J by 7 bases. This CDR3 contains 14 residues. CDR3 sequence (DNA): TGTGCCAGCAGCGTGGACAGGGTATCGGGTGGCTACACCTTC. Its translation: CASSVDRVSGGYTF.

This clone has more than one count but fewer than ten. The V call is TRBV30, the J call TRBJ1-2; no definite D call. CDR1 is GTSNPN, CDR2 SVGIG, per germline (reference sequence). V was pared by 3 bases and J by 4 bases, with 6 bases between. The CDR3 spans 11 residues. In DNA, the CDR3 is TGTGCCTGGAGCCCTTCCTATGGCTACACCTTC. It translates to CAWSPSYGYTF. The whole variable domain, filled in from reference TRBV30 and TRBJ1-2, reads SQTIHQWPATLVQPVGSPLSLECTVEGTSNPNLYWYRQAAGRGLQLLFYSVGIGQISSEVPQNLSASRPQDRQFILSSKKLLLSDSGFYLCAWSPSYGYTFGSGTRLTVV.

This chain joins TRBV10-3 and TRBJ1-1, with no clear D. This CDR3 is built from 15 residues. From germline, CDR1 is ENHRY and CDR2 SYGVKD. Trimming cost V 3 bases and J 6 bases, with 17 bases left between them. This CDR3 reads CAISDSIRNSSEAFF. For the CDR3, the DNA is TGTGCCATCAGTGACTCAATTCGAAATTCTTCTGAAGCTTTCTTT.

J is TRBJ1-1 and V is TRBV18, with D maybe TRBD1 (5 bases). From germline, CDR1 is KGHSH and CDR2 LQKENI. Between the trimmed V and J ends, which lost 3 bases and 4 bases, there was a span of 15 bases. This CDR3 spans 15 amino acids. As DNA, the CDR3 is TGTGCCAGCTCACCCCCGGGGCGACGGGGCACTGAAGCTTTCTTT. Amino acid sequence: CASSPPGRRGTEAFF.

V gene TRBV30 combines with J gene TRBJ2-7; 7 nucleotides align to TRBD2. Germline V gene sequence: CDR1 GTSNPN, CDR2 SVGIG (reference sequence). The CDR3 is 13 residues long. Unmatched junction bases numbered 6, after V lost 0 bases and J lost 7 bases. CDR3 residues: CAWSVGLAEEQYF. The CDR3, as DNA: TGTGCCTGGAGTGTAGGTCTAGCGGAAGAGCAGTACTTC.

The DNA for the CDR3 is TGCGCCAGCAGCCAAGGGGTTTTGGGCGGCTACACCTTC. Encoded protein: CASSQGVLGGYTF. The chain links TRBV4-1 to TRBJ1-2; no definite D call. Per germline, CDR1 MGHRA and CDR2 YSYEKL. The germline V and J ends were trimmed by 1 base and 8 bases, with 11 bases remaining between them. The length of the CDR3 is 13 residues.